The rows below give T cell receptor beta chains drawn from one sample of a study of OX40 agonist ivuxolimab in advanced cancers. Profiled with immunoSEQ multiplex PCR; TCRdb holds only in-frame clones, not every one. The data hold 58,000 or so clones, with roughly four fifths observed a single time. Sample: CD4+ or CD8+ T cells sorted from blood, taken in a trial of the OX40 agonist ivuxolimab. The receptors shown here come from an adult with an advanced solid tumor such as melanoma, head and neck, liver or kidney cancer. Each CDR3 is given with its conserved first and last residue. A D gene is named only where the DNA matches it firmly. For some rows the clone size is stated as once, few or many, or as a class when expanded; others skip it.

J gene,clone size,D gene,V gene,CDR3 DNA,CDR3 protein
TRBJ2-2,NA,NA,TRBV5-1,TGCGCCAGCAGCTTGGGTTCCAGGAAGAACACCGGGGAGCTGTTTTTT,CASSLGSRKNTGELFF
TRBJ1-1,once,NA,TRBV5-5,TGTGCCAGCAGCTTGGGGCAAGAGGGAGGGAACACTGAAGCTTTCTTT,CASSLGQEGGNTEAFF
TRBJ2-3,once,TRBD1,TRBV2,TGTGCCAGCAGCGCCGGACAGGGGACGCAGTATTTT,CASSAGQGTQYF
TRBJ2-1,NA,NA,TRBV27,TGTGCCAGCAGTTTGCCGGATCGGTCCGGCAATGAGCAGTTCTTC,CASSLPDRSGNEQFF
TRBJ2-2,once,NA,TRBV5-1,TGCGCCAGCAGCCTTTCAGGGCAAAACACCGGGGAGCTGTTTTTT,CASSLSGQNTGELFF
TRBJ1-1,NA,NA,TRBV6-5,TGTGCCAGCAGTACCCCGTTTGAAGCTTTCTTT,CASSTPFEAFF
TRBJ1-2,NA,NA,TRBV4-1,TGCGCCAGCAGCCAAGGAGGGGGGAACCTCTATGGCTACACCTTC,CASSQGGGNLYGYTF
TRBJ2-5,NA,TRBD2,TRBV9,TGTGCCAGCAGCCCAGGGCCGGGGGGGAAAGAGACCCAGTACTTC,CASSPGPGGKETQYF
TRBJ2-1,NA,TRBD2,TRBV13,TGTGCCAGCAGCATCCTAGCGGGAGCTGAGCAGTTCTTC,CASSILAGAEQFF
TRBJ2-6,NA,NA,TRBV16,TGTGCCAGCAGCCAATTGGAAGGAGAGGGATGGTCTGGGGCCAACGTCCTGACTTTC,CASSQLEGEGWSGANVLTF
TRBJ2-5,NA,NA,TRBV6-6,TGTGCCAGCAGTTACGGGCGTGAGACCCAGTACTTC,CASSYGRETQYF
TRBJ1-2,NA,TRBD1,TRBV10-3,TGTGCCATCAGACCCACAGGGGGGGACTATGGCTACACCTTC,CAIRPTGGDYGYTF
TRBJ1-6,NA,NA,TRBV7-4,TGTGCCAAGGACGTAAGACCCGGTTTCCCCCTCCACTTT,CAKDVRPGFPLHF
TRBJ2-5,NA,NA,TRBV29-1,TGCAGCGTTCGACAACAAGAGACCCAGTACTTC,CSVRQQETQYF
TRBJ2-1,NA,NA,TRBV5-1,TGCGCCAGCAGCGCGAGCCCCCGTAGAGATGAGCAGTTCTTC,CASSASPRRDEQFF
TRBJ1-3,NA,NA,TRBV6-6,TGTGCCAGCAGTTACGTACCGGGAGGGACTCAAGCATATTTT,CASSYVPGGTQAYF
TRBJ1-5,NA,NA,TRBV18,TGTGCCAGCTCACCGCAGGCAGGGGTGGGACAGCCCCAGCATTTT,CASSPQAGVGQPQHF
TRBJ2-6,NA,TRBD2,TRBV25-1,TGTGCCAGCAGTGAATCGACGGGGGGGCCCGGGGCCAACGTCCTGACTTTC,CASSESTGGPGANVLTF